This TCR beta chain emerged from a study of T cell changes during pregnancy in multiple sclerosis. This table comes from immunoSEQ multiplex PCR, and its TCRdb copy is limited to in-frame clones, with some not included. The sample consists of over 70,000 clones, 90% to 95% of them appearing once. The CDR3 has 15 amino acids. Losses at the gene ends were 5 bases for V and 2 bases for J; bases not matched to a gene: 6. Germline CDR1 MDHEN, CDR2 SYDVKM. The TCR comes from a female donor in good health, enrolled as a control in a pregnancy study. This chain connects TRBV28 to TRBJ1-5; the match to TRBD1 covers 7 bases. The sequenced sample was peripheral blood, obtained in the first trimester of pregnancy. CDR3 nucleotide sequence: TGTGCCAGCAGTACTAGACAGGGTCGCAATCAGCCCCAGCATTTT. Amino acid sequence: CASSTRQGRNQPQHF.